The 25 T cell receptor beta chains below all came from one sample that was sequenced in a study of T cells in localized non-small cell lung cancer. TCRdb's copy holds only in-frame clones and misses some; the assay was immunoSEQ multiplex PCR. The sample lists more than 40,000 clones; around 87% were seen once. Sequenced material: PBMCs, taken before any cancer treatment. These receptors were collected from a man between 40 and 69 years old with stage II lung adenocarcinoma.

V and J are TRBV30 and TRBJ2-4; no definite D call. CDR1 is GTSNPN and CDR2 is SVGIG in the germline V gene (reference sequence). V was trimmed by 4 bases and J by 0 bases, leaving 10 bases between them. The CDR3 length is 14 residues. Here the CDR3 DNA reads TGTGCCTGGACGACTTTGATAGCCAAAAACATTCAGTACTTC. This sequence encodes CAWTTLIAKNIQYF. Together with reference TRBV30 and TRBJ2-4, the CDR3 gives the full variable domain: SQTIHQWPATLVQPVGSPLSLECTVEGTSNPNLYWYRQAAGRGLQLLFYSVGIGQISSEVPQNLSASRPQDRQFILSSKKLLLSDSGFYLCAWTTLIAKNIQYFGAGTRLSVL.

Remarks on this clone: Within the sample, other DNA sequences also encode this same CDR3. The rearrangement joins TRBV14 to TRBJ2-3; D perhaps matches TRBD2 (5 bases). Looked up from germline, CDR1 is SGHDN and CDR2 is FVKESK. This CDR3 contains 14 residues. V dropped 3 bases and J dropped 2 bases, with 9 bases sitting between them. The CDR3 DNA follows: TGTGCCAGCAGCCAGGGGAGACACACAGATACGCAGTATTTT. Its protein product is CASSQGRHTDTQYF.

The chain combines TRBV6-1 with TRBJ2-4; D uncertain. This CDR3 is 13 amino acids long. Between the trimmed V and J ends, which lost 8 bases and 0 bases, there was a span of 8 bases. The germline V gene encodes CDR1 MNHNS and CDR2 SASEGT. CDR3 region: CASLGLAKNIQYF. In nucleotides, the CDR3 is TGTGCCAGCCTTGGATTAGCCAAAAACATTCAGTACTTC.

The genes are TRBV28 and TRBJ2-1, with D possibly TRBD1 on 7 matching bases. This CDR3 is 16 amino acids long. CDR1 and CDR2 from the germline V gene are MDHEN and SYDVKM. V was shortened by 4 bases and J by 0 bases, with 13 bases between the two germline ends. The CDR3 nucleotides read TGTGCCAGCAGTTCCAGGGGGGATAGCTCCTACAATGAGCAGTTCTTC. This gives the protein CASSSRGDSSYNEQFF.

The chain has TRBV5-4 and TRBJ1-1, with D possibly being TRBD1 (5 bases). This CDR3 comprises 15 residues. Germline CDR1 is SGHNT and CDR2 is YYREEE (reference sequence). Trimming shortened V by 2 bases and J by 5 bases, and 16 bases separated the two germline ends. The CDR3 sequence is CASSFAGRGGTEAFF. The CDR3 DNA reads as TGTGCCAGCAGCTTCGCAGGGAGGGGAGGAACTGAAGCTTTCTTT.

The rearrangement links TRBV5-6 to TRBJ2-1, with 12 bases identical to TRBD2. Per germline, CDR1 SGHDT and CDR2 YYEEEE. V shed 3 bases and J 0 bases; nucleotides not matched to a gene: 10. The CDR3 spans 19 residues. CDR3: CASSSGLAGRFSSYNEQFF. In nucleotides, the CDR3 is TGTGCCAGCAGCTCGGGACTAGCGGGCAGATTTAGCTCCTACAATGAGCAGTTCTTC.

The rearrangement links TRBV2 to TRBJ2-2; no clear D. The V gene's germline CDR1 is SNHLY and CDR2 FYNNEI. This CDR3 spans 13 amino acids. This CDR3 is CAFIPYGTGELFF. As DNA, the CDR3 is TGTGCTTTTATCCCCTATGGCACCGGGGAGCTGTTTTTT.

The chain links TRBV28 to TRBJ1-3; tentative D call: TRBD1 (5 bases). Trimming cost V 5 bases and J 0 bases, with 8 bases left between them. This CDR3 comprises 14 residues. Germline V lookup: CDR1 MDHEN, CDR2 SYDVKM. DNA for the CDR3: TGTGCCAGCAGTGAACAGGTCTCTGGAAACACCATATATTTT. Its translation: CASSEQVSGNTIYF. The full variable domain, its missing parts supplied by reference TRBV28 and TRBJ1-3, is DVKVTQSSRYLVKRTGEKVFLECVQDMDHENMFWYRQDPGLGLRLIYFSYDVKMKEKGDIPEGYSVSREKKERFSLILESASTNQTSMYLCASSEQVSGNTIYFGEGSWLTVV.

The chain uses TRBV29-1 and TRBJ2-5; maybe TRBD1 (6 bases). The germline V gene has CDR1 SQVTM and CDR2 ANQGSEA. V was cut by 7 bases and J by 2 bases, with 14 bases left in between. The CDR3 has 13 residues. Here the CDR3 DNA reads TGCAGCGCTACGGGACAAACGCAAGAGACCCAGTACTTC. It specifies CSATGQTQETQYF.

The chain is built from TRBV6-5 and TRBJ1-1; weak D call: TRBD1 (5 bases). Trimming left V 6 bases short and J 2 bases short, with 16 bases between. This CDR3 contains 15 residues. Germline V gene data show CDR1 as MNHEY and CDR2 as SVGAGI. Written as DNA, the CDR3 is TGTGCCAGCAGGTCACCGGGACTCAGAAACACTGAAGCTTTCTTT. It yields the protein CASRSPGLRNTEAFF.

The rearrangement joins TRBV19 to TRBJ1-6; D is unresolved. This CDR3 is 15 amino acids long. CDR1 and CDR2 (germline): LNHDA, SQIVND (reference sequence). Trimming removed 4 bases at V and 8 bases at J, with 15 bases between. This CDR3 is CASSTGPSEYSPLHF. CDR3 in DNA: TGTGCCAGTAGTACAGGACCCTCGGAGTATTCACCCCTCCACTTT.

J is TRBJ2-3 and V is TRBV6-1; either TRBD1 or TRBD2 may supply D (6 bases each). This CDR3 spans 15 amino acids. Looked up from germline, CDR1 is MNHNS and CDR2 is SASEGT. V lost 5 bases to trimming and J lost 14 bases, with 26 bases between them. In DNA, the CDR3 is TGTGCCAGCAGTTCTCATAGGAGGGGGGCCGTCGGTGTGTATTTT. Translated: CASSSHRRGAVGVYF.

The chain recombines TRBV10-3 with TRBJ2-3; D is uncertain. The length of the CDR3 is 13 residues. Germline lookup yields CDR1 ENHRY and CDR2 SYGVKD. Deletions cut 2 bases from V and 2 bases from J, with 5 bases between. In DNA form, the CDR3 reads TGTGCCATCAGTGAGGGCATCACAGATACGCAGTATTTT. It yields the protein CAISEGITDTQYF.

The chain joins TRBV4-1 to TRBJ1-3; D is unresolved. The germline V gene has CDR1 MGHRA and CDR2 YSYEKL. The CDR3 is made up of 15 amino acids. Deletions cut 1 base from V and 2 bases from J, with 9 bases between. Here the CDR3 DNA reads TGCGCCAGCAGCCAAGGAGCTGGGACTGGAAACACCATATATTTT. This codes for CASSQGAGTGNTIYF.

The chain recombines TRBV4-1 with TRBJ2-2; D is unresolved. V was shortened by 1 base and J by 0 bases, with 6 bases between the two germline ends. The CDR3 has 15 amino acids. Germline CDR1 MGHRA, CDR2 YSYEKL. CDR3 loop: CASSQVTPNTGELFF. The CDR3 region has the DNA TGCGCCAGCAGCCAAGTTACTCCGAACACCGGGGAGCTGTTTTTT.

This sequence joins TRBV29-1 and TRBJ1-2, with a tentative D call TRBD1 (5 bases). V lost 6 bases and J lost 0, with 11 bases in between. The CDR3 is 13 residues long. CDR1 and CDR2 from the germline V gene are SQVTM and ANQGSEA. CDR3 loop: CSVGPGPNYGYTF. CDR3 bases: TGCAGCGTAGGCCCGGGGCCTAACTATGGCTACACCTTC.

The chain employs TRBV19 and TRBJ2-3; 7 bases are shared with TRBD1. This CDR3 contains 14 residues. V gave up 1 base and J gave up 5 bases; unmatched junction bases: 3. CDR1 and CDR2 from the germline V gene are LNHDA and SQIVND (reference sequence). CDR3 in DNA: TGTGCCAGTAGTATAGGGACAGGAGTAGATACGCAGTATTTT. Amino acid sequence: CASSIGTGVDTQYF. Full variable domain (rest looked up from reference TRBV19 and TRBJ2-3): DGGITQSPKYLFRKEGQNVTLSCEQNLNHDAMYWYRQDPGQGLRLIYYSQIVNDFQKGDIAEGYSVSREKKESFPLTVTSAQKNPTAFYLCASSIGTGVDTQYFGPGTRLTVL.

CDR3 nucleotides: TGTGCCAGCAGTGCGGGACGGACGAGCTCCTACGAGCAGTACGTC. It translates to CASSAGRTSSYEQYV. The gene calls are TRBV7-4 and TRBJ2-7; D is possibly TRBD2 (6 bases). Germline values: CDR1 SGHVT, CDR2 SQSDAQ. CDR3 length: 15 amino acids. Trimming removed 6 bases from V and 0 bases from J, with 15 bases in between.

The CDR3 sequence is CASSQVDHASSYNSPLHF. DNA of the CDR3: TGTGCCAGCAGCCAAGTAGACCACGCCAGCTCCTATAATTCACCCCTCCACTTT. The chain carries TRBV7-8 and TRBJ1-6; D call uncertain. This CDR3 is built from 18 residues. Deletions cut 5 bases from V and 0 bases from J, with 17 bases between. Germline V gene sequence: CDR1 SGHVS, CDR2 FQNEAQ.

The CDR3 nucleotides are TGTGCCAGCAGCTTAGGCAGGGGTCAGCCCCAGCATTTT. It specifies CASSLGRGQPQHF. This chain uses TRBV13 with TRBJ1-5; D is perhaps TRBD1 (6 bases). V was trimmed by 0 bases and J by 6 bases, leaving 6 bases between them. The length of the CDR3 is 13 residues. CDR1 and CDR2 from the germline V gene are PRHDT and FYEKMQ (reference sequence). Using reference TRBV13 and TRBJ1-5 for the parts outside the CDR3, the full variable domain is AAGVIQSPRHLIKEKRETATLKCYPIPRHDTVYWYQQGPGQDPQFLISFYEKMQSDKGSIPDRFSAQQFSDYHSELNMSSLELGDSALYFCASSLGRGQPQHFGDGTRLSIL.

In this sample, this clone turned up once. The chain couples TRBV6-1 to TRBJ2-1; D is unclear. The CDR3 is 13 residues long. Between the trimmed V and J ends, which lost 6 bases and 4 bases, there was a span of 10 bases. The germline CDR1 and CDR2 sequences are MNHNS and SASEGT. The DNA for the CDR3 is TGTGCCAGCAGGGACCCGAATTACAATGAGCAGTTCTTC. This codes for CASRDPNYNEQFF.

V gene TRBV7-8 combines with J gene TRBJ2-5, with 7 bases fitting TRBD1. Germline lookup yields CDR1 SGHVS and CDR2 FQNEAQ. The CDR3 loop spans 16 amino acids. V gave up 4 bases and J gave up 4 bases; unmatched junction bases: 12. The CDR3 loop reads CASSSGTAARGETQYF. The CDR3 DNA follows: TGTGCCAGCAGCTCTGGGACAGCCGCACGGGGAGAGACCCAGTACTTC.

The genes are TRBV27 and TRBJ1-1; tentative D call: TRBD1 (5 bases). The CDR3 sequence is 15 residues long. Germline V gives CDR1 MNHEY, CDR2 SMNVEV (reference sequence). V lost 1 base, J lost 1 base, and 10 bases lay in between. In DNA form, the CDR3 reads TGTGCCAGCAGTTTATATACAGGCCCGAACACTGAAGCTTTCTTT. It encodes CASSLYTGPNTEAFF.

The chain combines TRBV7-8 with TRBJ1-2; 9 bases match TRBD1. V was pared by 2 bases and J by 8 bases, with 3 bases of the junction left unmatched. Germline values: CDR1 SGHVS, CDR2 FQNEAQ. The CDR3 sequence is 13 residues long. The CDR3 protein is CASSLYRGQGYTF. CDR3 coding DNA: TGTGCCAGCAGCTTATACAGGGGGCAAGGCTACACCTTC.

The chain employs TRBV19 and TRBJ1-5, with D uncertain. The CDR3 consists of 15 residues. Deletions cut 5 bases from V and 0 bases from J, with 11 bases between. The germline CDR1 and CDR2 sequences are LNHDA and SQIVND (reference sequence). This chain's CDR3 is CASSPTWNSNQPQHF. The CDR3 DNA follows: TGTGCCAGTAGTCCGACCTGGAATAGCAATCAGCCCCAGCATTTT. Supplemented by reference TRBV19 and TRBJ1-5, the full variable domain reads DGGITQSPKYLFRKEGQNVTLSCEQNLNHDAMYWYRQDPGQGLRLIYYSQIVNDFQKGDIAEGYSVSREKKESFPLTVTSAQKNPTAFYLCASSPTWNSNQPQHFGDGTRLSIL.